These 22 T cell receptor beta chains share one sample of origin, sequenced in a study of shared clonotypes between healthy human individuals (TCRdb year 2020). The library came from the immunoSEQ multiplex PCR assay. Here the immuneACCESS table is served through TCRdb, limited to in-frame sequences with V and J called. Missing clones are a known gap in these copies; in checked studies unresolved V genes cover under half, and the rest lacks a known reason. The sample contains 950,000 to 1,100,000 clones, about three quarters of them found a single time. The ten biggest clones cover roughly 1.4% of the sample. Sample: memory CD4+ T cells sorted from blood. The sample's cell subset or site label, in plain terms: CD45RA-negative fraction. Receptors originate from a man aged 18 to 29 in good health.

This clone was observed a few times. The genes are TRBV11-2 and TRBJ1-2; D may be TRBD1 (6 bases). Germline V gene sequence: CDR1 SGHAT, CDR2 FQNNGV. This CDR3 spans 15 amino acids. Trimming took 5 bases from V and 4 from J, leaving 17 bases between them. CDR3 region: CASSQGGGVSYGYTF. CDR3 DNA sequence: TGTGCCAGCAGCCAAGGGGGGGGCGTAAGCTATGGCTACACCTTC.

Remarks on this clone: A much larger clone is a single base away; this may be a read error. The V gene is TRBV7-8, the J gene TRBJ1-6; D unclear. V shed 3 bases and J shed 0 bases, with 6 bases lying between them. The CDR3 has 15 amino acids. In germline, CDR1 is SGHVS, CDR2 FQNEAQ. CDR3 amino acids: CASSLESSYNSPLHF. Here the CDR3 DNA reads TGTGCCAGCAGCTTGGAGAGCTCCTATAATTCACCCCTCCACTTT.

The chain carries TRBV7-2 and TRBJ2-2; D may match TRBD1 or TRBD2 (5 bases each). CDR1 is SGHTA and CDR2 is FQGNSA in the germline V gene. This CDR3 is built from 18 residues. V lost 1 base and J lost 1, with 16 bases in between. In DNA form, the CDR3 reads TGTGCCAGCAGCTTAGGAGGGACCTTTCGTATGAACACCGGGGAGCTGTTTTTT. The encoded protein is CASSLGGTFRMNTGELFF.

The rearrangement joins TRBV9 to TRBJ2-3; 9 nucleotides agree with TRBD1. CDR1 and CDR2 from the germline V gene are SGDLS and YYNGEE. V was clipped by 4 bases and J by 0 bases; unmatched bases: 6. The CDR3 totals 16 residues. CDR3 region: CASSPRTGDSTDTQYF. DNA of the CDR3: TGTGCCAGCAGCCCCAGGACAGGGGACAGCACAGATACGCAGTATTTT.

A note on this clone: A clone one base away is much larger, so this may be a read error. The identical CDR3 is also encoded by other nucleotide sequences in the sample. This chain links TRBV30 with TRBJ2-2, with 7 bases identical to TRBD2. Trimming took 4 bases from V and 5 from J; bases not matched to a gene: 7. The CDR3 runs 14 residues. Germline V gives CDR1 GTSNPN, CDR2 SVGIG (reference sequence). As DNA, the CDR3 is TGTGCCTGGAAAGGCGGGCGGGGGACCGGGGAGCTGTTTTTT. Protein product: CAWKGGRGTGELFF.

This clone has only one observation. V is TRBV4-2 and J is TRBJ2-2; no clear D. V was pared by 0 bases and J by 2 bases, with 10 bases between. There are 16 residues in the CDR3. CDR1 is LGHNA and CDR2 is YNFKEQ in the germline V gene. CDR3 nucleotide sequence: TGTGCCAGCAGCCAAGAGCGGACCCCAAACACCGGGGAGCTGTTTTTT. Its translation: CASSQERTPNTGELFF.

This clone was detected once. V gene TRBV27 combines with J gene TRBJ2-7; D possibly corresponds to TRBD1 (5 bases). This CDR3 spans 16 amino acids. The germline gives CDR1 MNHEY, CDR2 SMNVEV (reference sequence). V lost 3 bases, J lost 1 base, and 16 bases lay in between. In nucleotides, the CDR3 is TGTGCCAGCAGTTTTCGCGAATCAGGGCTATCCTACGAGCAGTACTTC. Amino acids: CASSFRESGLSYEQYF.

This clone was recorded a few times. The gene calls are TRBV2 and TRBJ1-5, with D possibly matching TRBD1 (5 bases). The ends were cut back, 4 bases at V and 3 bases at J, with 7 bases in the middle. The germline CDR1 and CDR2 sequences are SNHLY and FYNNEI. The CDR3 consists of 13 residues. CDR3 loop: CASSAGPNQPQHF. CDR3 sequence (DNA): TGTGCCAGCAGTGCAGGGCCCAATCAGCCCCAGCATTTT. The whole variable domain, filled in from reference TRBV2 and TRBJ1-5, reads EPEVTQTPSHQVTQMGQEVILRCVPISNHLYFYWYRQILGQKVEFLVSFYNNEISEKSEIFDDQFSVERPDGSNFTLKIRSTKLEDSAMYFCASSAGPNQPQHFGDGTRLSIL.

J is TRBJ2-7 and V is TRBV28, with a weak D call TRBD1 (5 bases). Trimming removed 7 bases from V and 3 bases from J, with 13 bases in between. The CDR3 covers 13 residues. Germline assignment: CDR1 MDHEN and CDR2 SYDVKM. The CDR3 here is CASNLIQDYEQYF. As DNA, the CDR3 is TGTGCCAGCAACTTAATACAGGACTACGAGCAGTACTTC. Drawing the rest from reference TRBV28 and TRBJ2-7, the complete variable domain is DVKVTQSSRYLVKRTGEKVFLECVQDMDHENMFWYRQDPGLGLRLIYFSYDVKMKEKGDIPEGYSVSREKKERFSLILESASTNQTSMYLCASNLIQDYEQYFGPGTRLTVT.

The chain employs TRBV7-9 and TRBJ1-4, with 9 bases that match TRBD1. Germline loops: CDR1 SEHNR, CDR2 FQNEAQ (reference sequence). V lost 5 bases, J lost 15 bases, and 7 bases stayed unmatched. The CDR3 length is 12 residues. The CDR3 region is CASSRLGTGLFF. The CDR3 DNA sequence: TGTGCCAGCAGCCGACTCGGGACAGGGTTGTTTTTT.

The CDR3 DNA reads TGTGCCAGCAGTTTACGACGGGACCTAGCAGGGCCGGGTGAGCAGTTCTTC. This gives the protein CASSLRRDLAGPGEQFF. V usage is TRBV11-2 and J usage is TRBJ2-1, with D perhaps TRBD1 or TRBD2 (5 bases each). Trimming pared 6 bases from V and 9 bases from J, leaving 27 bases between. Germline CDR1 SGHAT, CDR2 FQNNGV. This CDR3 comprises 17 residues. The variable domain in full, with the rest retrieved from reference TRBV11-2 and TRBJ2-1, is EAGVAQSPRYKIIEKRQSVAFWCNPISGHATLYWYQQILGQGPKLLIQFQNNGVVDDSQLPKDRFSAERLKGVDSTLKIQPAKLEDSAVYLCASSLRRDLAGPGEQFFGPGTRLTVL.

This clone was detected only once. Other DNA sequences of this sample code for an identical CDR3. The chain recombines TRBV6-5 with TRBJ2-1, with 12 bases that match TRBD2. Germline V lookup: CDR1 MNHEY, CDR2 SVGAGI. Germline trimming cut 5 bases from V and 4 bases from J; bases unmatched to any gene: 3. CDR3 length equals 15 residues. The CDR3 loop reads CASSQTSGRYNEQFF. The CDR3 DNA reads TGTGCCAGCAGTCAGACTAGCGGGAGATACAATGAGCAGTTCTTC.

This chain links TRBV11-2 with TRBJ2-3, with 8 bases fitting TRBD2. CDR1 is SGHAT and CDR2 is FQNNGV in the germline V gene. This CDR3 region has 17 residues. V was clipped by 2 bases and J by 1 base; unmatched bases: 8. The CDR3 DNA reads TGTGCCAGCAGCTTAAAGATCTTGCGGGGGGGCACAGATACGCAGTATTTT. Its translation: CASSLKILRGGTDTQYF.

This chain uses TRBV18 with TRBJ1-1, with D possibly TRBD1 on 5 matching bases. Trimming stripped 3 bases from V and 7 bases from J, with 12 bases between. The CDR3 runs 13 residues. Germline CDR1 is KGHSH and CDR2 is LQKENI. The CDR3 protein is CASSPNGGNEAFF. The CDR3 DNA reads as TGTGCCAGCTCACCTAATGGGGGGAATGAAGCTTTCTTT.

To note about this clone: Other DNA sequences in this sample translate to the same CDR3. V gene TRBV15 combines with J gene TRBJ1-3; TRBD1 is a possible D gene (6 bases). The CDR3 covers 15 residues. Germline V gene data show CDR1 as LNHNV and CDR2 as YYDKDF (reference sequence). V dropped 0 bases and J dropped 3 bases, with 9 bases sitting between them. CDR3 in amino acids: CATSRDRGNGNTIYF. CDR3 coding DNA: TGTGCCACCAGCAGAGATAGGGGGAATGGAAACACCATATATTTT.

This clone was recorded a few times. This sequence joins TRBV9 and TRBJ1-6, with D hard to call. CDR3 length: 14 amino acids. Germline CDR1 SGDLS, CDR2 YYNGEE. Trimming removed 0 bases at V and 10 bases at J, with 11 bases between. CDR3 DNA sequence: TGTGCCAGCAGCGTAGTGGAGACGCAGTCACCCCTCCACTTT. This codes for CASSVVETQSPLHF.

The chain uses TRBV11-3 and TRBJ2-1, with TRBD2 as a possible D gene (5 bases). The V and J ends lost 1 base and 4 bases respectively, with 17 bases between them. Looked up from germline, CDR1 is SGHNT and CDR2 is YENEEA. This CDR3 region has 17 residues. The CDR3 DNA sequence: TGTGCCAGCAGCTTAGTCTCTGAGGGAAGGGAATACAATGAGCAGTTCTTC. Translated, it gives CASSLVSEGREYNEQFF.

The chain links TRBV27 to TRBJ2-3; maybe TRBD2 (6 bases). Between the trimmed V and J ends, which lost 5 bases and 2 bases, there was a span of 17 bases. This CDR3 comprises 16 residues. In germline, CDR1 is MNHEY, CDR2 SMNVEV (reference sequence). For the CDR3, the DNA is TGTGCCAGCAGTGGACTATTTAGAGGAAACACAGATACGCAGTATTTT. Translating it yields CASSGLFRGNTDTQYF.

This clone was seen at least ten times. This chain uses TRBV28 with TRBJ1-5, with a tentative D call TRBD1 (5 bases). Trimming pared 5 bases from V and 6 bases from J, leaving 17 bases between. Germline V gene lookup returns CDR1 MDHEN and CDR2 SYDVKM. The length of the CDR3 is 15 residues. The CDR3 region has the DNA TGTGCCAGCAGTCCCCCCCTGGGGGGGTTTCAGCCCCAGCATTTT. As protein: CASSPPLGGFQPQHF.

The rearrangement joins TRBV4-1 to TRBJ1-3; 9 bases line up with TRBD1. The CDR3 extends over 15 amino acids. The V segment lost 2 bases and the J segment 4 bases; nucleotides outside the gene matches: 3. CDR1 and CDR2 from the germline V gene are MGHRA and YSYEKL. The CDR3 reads CASSQRDRVGNTIYF. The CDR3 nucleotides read TGCGCCAGCAGCCAACGGGACAGGGTGGGAAACACCATATATTTT.

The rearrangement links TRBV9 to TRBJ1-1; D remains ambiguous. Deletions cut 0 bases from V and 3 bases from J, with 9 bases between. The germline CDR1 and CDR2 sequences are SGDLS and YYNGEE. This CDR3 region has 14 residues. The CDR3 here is CASSVGGVDTEAFF. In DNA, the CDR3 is TGTGCCAGCAGCGTAGGAGGAGTCGACACTGAAGCTTTCTTT.

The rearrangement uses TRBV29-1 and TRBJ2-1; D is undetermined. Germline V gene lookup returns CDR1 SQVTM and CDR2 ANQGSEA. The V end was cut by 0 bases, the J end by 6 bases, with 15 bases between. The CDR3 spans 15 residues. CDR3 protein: CSVEDLYRASNEQFF. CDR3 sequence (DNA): TGCAGCGTTGAAGATTTATATAGGGCCAGCAATGAGCAGTTCTTC.